The 19 T cell receptor beta chains reported below all come from one sample, sequenced in a study of cytomegalovirus exposure and HLA in healthy donors. PCR involved 60 Vbeta and 13 Jbeta primers. Method: immunoSEQ multiplex PCR; TCRdb's copy keeps in-frame clones and lacks some. The sample records 170,000 or so clones, 80% being singletons. Specimen: PBMCs. The receptors stem from a woman aged 45 to 65 in good health and CMV-seropositive.

Points on this clone: At one of its ends the junction is not consistent with the germline gene, which may arise from a read error. This chain uses TRBV7-9 with TRBJ1-1, with D perhaps TRBD1 (5 bases). Germline-derived CDR1 and CDR2 are SEHNR and FQNEAQ (reference sequence). The CDR3 length is 14 residues. The CDR3 loop is CSSSLPPQTAEAFF. The DNA for the CDR3 is TGTTCCAGCAGCTTACCCCCTCAGACAGCTGAAGCTTTCTTT.

This chain joins TRBV4-2 and TRBJ1-2, with D possibly being TRBD1 (6 bases). The CDR3 contains 16 residues. The ends were cut back, 0 bases at V and 3 bases at J, with 14 bases in the middle. The V gene's germline CDR1 is LGHNA and CDR2 YNFKEQ. CDR3 sequence: CASSQDDRTVDYGYTF. In DNA form, the CDR3 reads TGTGCCAGCAGCCAAGACGATAGGACAGTCGACTATGGCTACACCTTC.

The rearrangement links TRBV28 to TRBJ2-1; 9 nucleotides match TRBD2. V shed 5 bases, J shed 2 bases, and the junction held 10 bases outside the gene matches. Germline lookup yields CDR1 MDHEN and CDR2 SYDVKM. CDR3 length: 17 amino acids. In nucleotides, the CDR3 is TGTGCCAGCAGTCCACCAGGACTAGCGAACGCCTACAATGAGCAGTTCTTC. Translating it yields CASSPPGLANAYNEQFF.

The chain combines TRBV5-8 with TRBJ1-1; 10 bases align to TRBD1. Germline CDR1 and CDR2: SGHTS and YDEGEE. The V and J ends lost 4 bases and 3 bases, in that order; junction bases with no gene match: 6. The CDR3 is 15 residues long. For the CDR3, the DNA is TGTGCCAGCAGCGGGGGGACAGGGGTGGACACTGAAGCTTTCTTT. Its protein is CASSGGTGVDTEAFF.

The chain has TRBV29-1 and TRBJ2-7, with D perhaps TRBD1 (5 bases). Germline V gene sequence: CDR1 SQVTM, CDR2 ANQGSEA. The CDR3 covers 13 residues. V was cut by 7 bases and J by 0 bases, with 13 bases left in between. In nucleotides, the CDR3 is TGCAGCGCAAGGGGCACGAGCTCCTACGAGCAGTACTTC. Protein: CSARGTSSYEQYF.

The V call is TRBV6-6, the J call TRBJ2-3, with 12 nucleotides matching TRBD2. Germline V gives CDR1 MNHNY, CDR2 SVGAGI (reference sequence). The CDR3 has 16 amino acids. Trimming removed 8 bases from V and 1 base from J; junction bases left unmatched: 7. CDR3 in DNA: TGTGCCAGCCGATCGACTAGCGGGGGACGCACAGATACGCAGTATTTT. Translated, it gives CASRSTSGGRTDTQYF.

V and J are TRBV5-8 and TRBJ1-4, with D unresolved. With 0 bases removed from V and 1 base from J, the gap between germline ends came to 10 bases. The length of the CDR3 is 16 residues. From germline, CDR1 is SGHTS and CDR2 YDEGEE. CDR3 sequence: CASSLGTERTNEKLFF. The CDR3 nucleotides are TGTGCCAGCAGCTTGGGTACTGAGAGAACTAATGAAAAACTGTTTTTT.

This clone was counted only a few times. This sequence joins TRBV6-1 and TRBJ1-5; 7 bases match TRBD1. J gave up 0 bases and V 2 bases, and 10 bases lay outside the gene matches. The V gene's germline CDR1 is MNHNS and CDR2 SASEGT. The CDR3 is made up of 18 amino acids. CDR3 region: CASSERGDSYYSNQPQHF. The CDR3 nucleotides read TGTGCCAGCAGTGAAAGAGGGGACAGCTACTATAGCAATCAGCCCCAGCATTTT.

This clone has just a few counts. The rearrangement joins TRBV5-5 to TRBJ1-4, with TRBD1 identical over 7 bases. The CDR3 is 14 amino acids. J lost 5 bases, V lost 4 bases, and 5 bases had no gene match. CDR1 SGHKS and CDR2 YYEKEE come from the germline V gene (reference sequence). The CDR3 loop reads CASSPGQINEKLFF. CDR3 bases: TGTGCCAGCAGCCCGGGACAGATAAATGAAAAACTGTTTTTT.

The chain carries TRBV5-1 and TRBJ2-5, with D perhaps TRBD2 (7 bases). The CDR3 has 16 residues. V was trimmed by 4 bases and J by 1 base, leaving 17 bases between them. Germline V CDR1 and CDR2: SGHRS, YFSETQ. The DNA of the CDR3 is TGCGCCAGCAGCGTGGGGGGGGGCAGATCCCAAGAGACCCAGTACTTC. Residues: CASSVGGGRSQETQYF. Full variable domain (remainder filled in from reference TRBV5-1 and TRBJ2-5): KAGVTQTPRYLIKTRGQQVTLSCSPISGHRSVSWYQQTPGQGLQFLFEYFSETQRNKGNFPGRFSGRQFSNSRSEMNVSTLELGDSALYLCASSVGGGRSQETQYFGPGTRLLVL.

CDR3 residues: CASSLDGTSGTGELFF. CDR3 nucleotides: TGCGCCAGCAGCTTAGACGGGACTAGCGGGACCGGGGAGCTGTTTTTT. The V call is TRBV5-1, the J call TRBJ2-2, with 12 bases matching TRBD2. Per the germline V gene, CDR1 is SGHRS and CDR2 is YFSETQ. J lost 5 bases, V lost 2 bases, and 4 bases had no gene match. The CDR3 loop spans 16 amino acids.

V usage is TRBV6-4 and J usage is TRBJ2-7, with a possible D match to TRBD1 (6 bases). V lost 3 bases, J lost 0 bases, and 9 bases lay in between. CDR3 length: 14 residues. CDR1 is MRHNA, CDR2 SNTAGT, per germline. CDR3 residues: CASSDWGPSYEQYF. DNA of the CDR3: TGTGCCAGCAGTGATTGGGGGCCCTCCTACGAGCAGTACTTC.

The rearrangement links TRBV6-5 to TRBJ2-7, with D possibly TRBD2 on 5 matching bases. V was cut by 7 bases and J by 2 bases, with 9 bases left in between. The CDR3 length is 12 residues. Looked up from germline, CDR1 is MNHEY and CDR2 is SVGAGI. CDR3 sequence reads: CASTSGTYEQYF. The CDR3 DNA sequence: TGTGCCAGCACCAGCGGTACCTACGAGCAGTACTTC.

In this sample, this clone turned up once. The rearrangement joins TRBV5-1 to TRBJ2-5; 9 positions agree with TRBD1. The germline V gene encodes CDR1 SGHRS and CDR2 YFSETQ. V dropped 0 bases and J dropped 4; count of bases not matched to a gene: 10. This CDR3 region has 17 residues. The CDR3: CASSLGQFGTGRETQYF. Here the CDR3 DNA reads TGCGCCAGCAGCTTGGGTCAATTTGGGACAGGGAGAGAGACCCAGTACTTC.

V is TRBV7-2 and J is TRBJ2-1; 8 nucleotides align to TRBD2. CDR3 size: 16 residues. V trimming: 2 bases; J trimming: 2 bases; junction bases outside the gene matches: 5. Germline V CDR1 and CDR2: SGHTA, FQGNSA. The CDR3 sequence: CASSLKREGTYNEQFF. The CDR3 region has the DNA TGTGCCAGCAGCTTAAAACGGGAGGGCACCTACAATGAGCAGTTCTTC.

In DNA, the CDR3 is TGCGCCAGCAGCCAAGGGCCAGGGGCTGCAGATACGCAGTATTTT. Translation gives CASSQGPGAADTQYF. This chain connects TRBV4-1 to TRBJ2-3; tentative D call: TRBD1 (6 bases). Germline V gene lookup returns CDR1 MGHRA and CDR2 YSYEKL. The ends were cut back, 1 base at V and 4 bases at J, with 12 bases in the middle. This CDR3 comprises 15 residues.

The V and J genes are TRBV15 and TRBJ1-2; a weak D match, TRBD1 (5 bases). CDR3 length equals 14 residues. Germline-derived CDR1 and CDR2 are LNHNV and YYDKDF (reference sequence). Trimming pared 0 bases from V and 12 bases from J, leaving 17 bases between. CDR3 sequence reads: CATSRDLRRDFNTF. The CDR3 DNA follows: TGTGCCACCAGCAGAGATTTGAGGAGGGACTTTAACACCTTC.

This chain links TRBV7-3 with TRBJ2-6; possibly TRBD2 for D (5 bases). This CDR3 contains 16 residues. V lost 0 bases, J lost 2 bases, and 8 bases lay in between. Germline-derived CDR1 and CDR2 are SGHTA and FQGTGA. The CDR3 DNA reads as TGTGCCAGCAGCTTAACATCCGGGGCTGGGGCCAACGTCCTGACTTTC. Translated: CASSLTSGAGANVLTF.

The V gene is TRBV20-1, the J gene TRBJ2-3; D unclear. This CDR3 is 10 amino acids long. Germline CDR1 is DFQATT and CDR2 is SNEGSKA (reference sequence). The V gene lost 6 bases and the J gene lost 3 bases, with 4 bases spanning the gap. The CDR3 sequence is CSAQTDTQYF. The DNA for the CDR3 is TGCAGTGCCCAAACAGATACGCAGTATTTT.